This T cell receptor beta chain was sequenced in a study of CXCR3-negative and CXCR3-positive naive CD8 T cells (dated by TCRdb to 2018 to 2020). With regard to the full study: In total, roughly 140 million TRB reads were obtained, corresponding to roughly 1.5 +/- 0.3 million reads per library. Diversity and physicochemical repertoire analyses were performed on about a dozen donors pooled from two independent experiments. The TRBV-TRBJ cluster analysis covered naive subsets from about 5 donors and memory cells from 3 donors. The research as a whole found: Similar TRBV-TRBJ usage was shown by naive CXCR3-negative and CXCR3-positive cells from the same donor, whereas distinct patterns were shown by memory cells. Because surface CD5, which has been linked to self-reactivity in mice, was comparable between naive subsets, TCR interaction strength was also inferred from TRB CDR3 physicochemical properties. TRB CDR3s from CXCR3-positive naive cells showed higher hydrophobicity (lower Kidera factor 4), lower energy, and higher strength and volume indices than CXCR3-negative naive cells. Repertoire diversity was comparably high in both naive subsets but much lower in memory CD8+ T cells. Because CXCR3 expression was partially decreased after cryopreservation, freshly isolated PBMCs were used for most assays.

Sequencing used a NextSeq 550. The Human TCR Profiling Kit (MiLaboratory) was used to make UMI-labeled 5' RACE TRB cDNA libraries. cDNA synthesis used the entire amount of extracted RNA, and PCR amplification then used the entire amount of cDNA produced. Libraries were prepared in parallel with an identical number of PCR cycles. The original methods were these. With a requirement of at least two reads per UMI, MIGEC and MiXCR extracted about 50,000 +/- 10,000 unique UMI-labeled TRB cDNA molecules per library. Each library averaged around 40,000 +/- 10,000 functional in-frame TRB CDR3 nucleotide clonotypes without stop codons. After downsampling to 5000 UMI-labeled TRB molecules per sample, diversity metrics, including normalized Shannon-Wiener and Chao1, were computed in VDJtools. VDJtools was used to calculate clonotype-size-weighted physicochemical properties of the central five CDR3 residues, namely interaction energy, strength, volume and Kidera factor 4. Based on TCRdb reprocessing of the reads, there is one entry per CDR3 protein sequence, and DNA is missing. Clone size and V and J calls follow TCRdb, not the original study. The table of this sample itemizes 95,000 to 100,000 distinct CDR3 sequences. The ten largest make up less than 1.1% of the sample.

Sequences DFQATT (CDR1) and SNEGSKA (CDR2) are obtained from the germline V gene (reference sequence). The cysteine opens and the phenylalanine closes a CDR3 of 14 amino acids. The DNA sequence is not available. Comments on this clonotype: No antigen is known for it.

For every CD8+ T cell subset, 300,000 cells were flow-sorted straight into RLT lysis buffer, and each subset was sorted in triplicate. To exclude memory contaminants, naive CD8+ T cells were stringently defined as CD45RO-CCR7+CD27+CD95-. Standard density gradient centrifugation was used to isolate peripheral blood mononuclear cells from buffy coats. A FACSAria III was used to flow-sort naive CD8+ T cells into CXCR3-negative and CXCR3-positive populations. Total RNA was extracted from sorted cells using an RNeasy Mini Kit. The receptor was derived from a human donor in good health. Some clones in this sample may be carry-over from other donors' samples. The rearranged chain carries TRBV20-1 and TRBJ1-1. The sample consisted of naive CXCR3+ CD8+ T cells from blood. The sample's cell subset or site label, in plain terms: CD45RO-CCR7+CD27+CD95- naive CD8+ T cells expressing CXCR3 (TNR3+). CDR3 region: CSVSSRRRATEAFF.